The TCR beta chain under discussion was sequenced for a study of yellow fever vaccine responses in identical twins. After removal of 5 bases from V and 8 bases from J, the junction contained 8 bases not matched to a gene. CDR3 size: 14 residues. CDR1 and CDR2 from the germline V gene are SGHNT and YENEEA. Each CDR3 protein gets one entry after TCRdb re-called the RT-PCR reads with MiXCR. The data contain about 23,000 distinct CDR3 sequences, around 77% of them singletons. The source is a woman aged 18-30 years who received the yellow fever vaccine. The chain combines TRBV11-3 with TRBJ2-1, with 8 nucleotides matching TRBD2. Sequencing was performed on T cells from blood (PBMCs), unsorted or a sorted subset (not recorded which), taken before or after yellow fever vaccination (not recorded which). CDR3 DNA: TGTGCCAGCAGCGGGACTAGTGTCATCTATGAGCAGTTCTTC. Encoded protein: CASSGTSVIYEQFF.